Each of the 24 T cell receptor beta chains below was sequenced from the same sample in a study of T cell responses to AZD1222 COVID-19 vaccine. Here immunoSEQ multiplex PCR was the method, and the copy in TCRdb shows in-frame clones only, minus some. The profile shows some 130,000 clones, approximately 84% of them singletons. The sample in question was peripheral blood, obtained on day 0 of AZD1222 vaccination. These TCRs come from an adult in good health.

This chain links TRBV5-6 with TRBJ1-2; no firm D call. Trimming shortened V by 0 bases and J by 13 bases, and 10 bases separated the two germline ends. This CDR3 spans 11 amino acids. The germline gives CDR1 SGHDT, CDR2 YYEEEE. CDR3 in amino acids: CASSLEQLFTF. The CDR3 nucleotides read TGTGCCAGCAGCTTGGAACAGCTTTTCACCTTC.

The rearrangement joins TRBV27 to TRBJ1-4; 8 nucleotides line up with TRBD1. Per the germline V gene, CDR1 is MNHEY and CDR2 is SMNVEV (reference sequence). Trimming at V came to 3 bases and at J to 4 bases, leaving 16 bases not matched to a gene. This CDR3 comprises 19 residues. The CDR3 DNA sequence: TGTGCCAGCAGTTTGGGCCCCTGGACAGGGAGGGGGGGTAATGAAAAACTGTTTTTT. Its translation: CASSLGPWTGRGGNEKLFF. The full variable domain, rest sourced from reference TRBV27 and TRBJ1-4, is EAQVTQNPRYLITVTGKKLTVTCSQNMNHEYMSWYRQDPGLGLRQIYYSMNVEVTDKGDVPEGYKVSRKEKRNFPLILESPSPNQTSLYFCASSLGPWTGRGGNEKLFFGSGTQLSVL.

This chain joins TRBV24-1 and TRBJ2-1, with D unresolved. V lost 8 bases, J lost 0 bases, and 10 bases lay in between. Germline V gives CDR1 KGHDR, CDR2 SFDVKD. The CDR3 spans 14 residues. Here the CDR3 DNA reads TGTGCCACCACGGACGGTAGCTCCTACAATGAGCAGTTCTTC. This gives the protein CATTDGSSYNEQFF.

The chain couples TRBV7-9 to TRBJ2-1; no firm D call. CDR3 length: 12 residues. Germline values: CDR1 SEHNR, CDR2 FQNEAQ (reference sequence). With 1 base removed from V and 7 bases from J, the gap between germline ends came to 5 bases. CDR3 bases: TGTGCCAGCAGCTTAGGGGTGAATGAGCAGTTCTTC. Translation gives CASSLGVNEQFF. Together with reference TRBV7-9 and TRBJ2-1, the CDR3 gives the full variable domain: DTGVSQNPRHKITKRGQNVTFRCDPISEHNRLYWYRQTLGQGPEFLTYFQNEAQLEKSRLLSDRFSAERPKGSFSTLEIQRTEQGDSAMYLCASSLGVNEQFFGPGTRLTVL.

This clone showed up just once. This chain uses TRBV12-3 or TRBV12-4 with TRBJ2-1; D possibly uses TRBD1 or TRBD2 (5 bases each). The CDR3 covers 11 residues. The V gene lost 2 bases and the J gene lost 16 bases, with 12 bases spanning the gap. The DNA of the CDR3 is TGTGCCAGCAGTTTAAGGGACGGAGCCTTCTTC. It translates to CASSLRDGAFF.

The CDR3 spells CASSYSGSGINYGYTF. The CDR3 nucleotides read TGTGCCAGCAGTTACTCAGGGTCGGGCATTAACTATGGCTACACCTTC. The V call is TRBV6-5, the J call TRBJ1-2, with no clear D. Looked up from germline, CDR1 is MNHEY and CDR2 is SVGAGI. V shed 0 bases and J shed 1 base, with 12 bases lying between them. The CDR3 consists of 16 residues.

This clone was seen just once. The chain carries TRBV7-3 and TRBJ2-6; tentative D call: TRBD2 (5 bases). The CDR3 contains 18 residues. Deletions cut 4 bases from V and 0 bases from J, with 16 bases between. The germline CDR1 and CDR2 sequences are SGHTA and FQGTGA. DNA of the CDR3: TGTGCCAGCAGCTCGGACTTGAGAGGGAGCTCTGGGGCCAACGTCCTGACTTTC. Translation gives CASSSDLRGSSGANVLTF.

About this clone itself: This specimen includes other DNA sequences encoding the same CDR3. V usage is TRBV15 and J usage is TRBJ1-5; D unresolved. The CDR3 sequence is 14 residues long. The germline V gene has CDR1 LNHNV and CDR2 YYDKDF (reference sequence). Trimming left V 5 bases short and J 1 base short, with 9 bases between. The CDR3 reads CATSGRGSNQPQHF. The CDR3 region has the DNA TGTGCCACCAGCGGCCGCGGAAGCAATCAGCCCCAGCATTTT.

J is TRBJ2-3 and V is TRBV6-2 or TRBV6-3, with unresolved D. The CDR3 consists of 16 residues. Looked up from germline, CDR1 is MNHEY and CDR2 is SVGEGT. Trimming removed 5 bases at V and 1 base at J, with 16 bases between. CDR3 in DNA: TGTGCCAGCAGTGAGCTGTCGGGTCTGGGCACAGATACGCAGTATTTT. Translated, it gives CASSELSGLGTDTQYF.

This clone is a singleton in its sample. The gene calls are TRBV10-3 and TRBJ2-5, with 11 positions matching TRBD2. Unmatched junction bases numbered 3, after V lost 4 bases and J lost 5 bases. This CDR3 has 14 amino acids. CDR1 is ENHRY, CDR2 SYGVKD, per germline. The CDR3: CAISASGGRETQYF. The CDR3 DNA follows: TGTGCCATCAGTGCTAGCGGGGGGAGGGAGACCCAGTACTTC.

CDR3 bases: TGTGCCAGCAGCCAGGCGGCAGGGGCGGGTGAAAAACTGTTTTTT. It specifies CASSQAAGAGEKLFF. This rearrangement joins TRBV14 to TRBJ1-4; TRBD1 is a possible D gene (6 bases). CDR1 is SGHDN, CDR2 FVKESK, per germline. The CDR3 is made up of 15 amino acids. V was pared by 3 bases and J by 7 bases, with 15 bases between.

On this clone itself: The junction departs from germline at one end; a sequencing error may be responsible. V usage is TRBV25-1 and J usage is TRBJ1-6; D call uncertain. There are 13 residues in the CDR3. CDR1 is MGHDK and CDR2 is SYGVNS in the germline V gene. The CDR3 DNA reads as TGTGCCAGCAGTGAATCGTGGGATTCATCCCTCCACTTT. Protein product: CASSESWDSSLHF.

Here the CDR3 reads CASSFVRSNEQFF. The CDR3 region has the DNA TGTGCCAGCAGTTTTGTTCGTTCCAATGAGCAGTTCTTC. The J gene is TRBJ2-1, the V gene TRBV28; D unclear. Germline assignment: CDR1 MDHEN and CDR2 SYDVKM. The CDR3 contains 13 residues. With 3 bases removed from V and 6 bases from J, the gap between germline ends came to 9 bases.

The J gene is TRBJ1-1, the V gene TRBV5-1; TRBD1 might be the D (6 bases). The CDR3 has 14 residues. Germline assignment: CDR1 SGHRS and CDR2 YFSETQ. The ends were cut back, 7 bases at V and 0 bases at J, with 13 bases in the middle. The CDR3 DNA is TGCGCCAGCGGCCCGGGGGACATGAACACTGAAGCTTTCTTT. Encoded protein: CASGPGDMNTEAFF.

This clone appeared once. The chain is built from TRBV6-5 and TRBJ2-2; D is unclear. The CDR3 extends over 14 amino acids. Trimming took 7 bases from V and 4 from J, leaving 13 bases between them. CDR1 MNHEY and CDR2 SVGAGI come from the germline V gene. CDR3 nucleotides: TGTGCCAGCACTAATAAGGGAAGCACCGGGGAGCTGTTTTTT. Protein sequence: CASTNKGSTGELFF.

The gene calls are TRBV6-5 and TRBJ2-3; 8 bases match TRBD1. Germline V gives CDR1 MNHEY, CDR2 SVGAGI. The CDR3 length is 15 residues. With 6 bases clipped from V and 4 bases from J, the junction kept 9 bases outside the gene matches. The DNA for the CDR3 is TGTGCCAGCAGACAAACGGACAGGGAAGCAGATACGCAGTATTTT. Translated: CASRQTDREADTQYF.

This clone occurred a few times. The CDR3 is CASSYSVPGTTEAFF. The CDR3 DNA is TGTGCCAGCAGTTACTCTGTTCCGGGCACCACTGAAGCTTTCTTT. The genes are TRBV6-2 or TRBV6-3 and TRBJ1-1; unclear D gene. V lost 0 bases and J 4 bases, leaving 12 bases between the germline ends. Germline V gene lookup returns CDR1 MNHEY and CDR2 SVGEGT. The CDR3 spans 15 residues.

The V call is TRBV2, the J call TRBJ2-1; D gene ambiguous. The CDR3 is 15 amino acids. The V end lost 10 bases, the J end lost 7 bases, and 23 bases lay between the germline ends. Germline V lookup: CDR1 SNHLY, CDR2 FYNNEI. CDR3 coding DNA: TGTGCCACCGCACCCCGGGCAGCTAGGACGAATGAGCAGTTCTTC. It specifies CATAPRAARTNEQFF.

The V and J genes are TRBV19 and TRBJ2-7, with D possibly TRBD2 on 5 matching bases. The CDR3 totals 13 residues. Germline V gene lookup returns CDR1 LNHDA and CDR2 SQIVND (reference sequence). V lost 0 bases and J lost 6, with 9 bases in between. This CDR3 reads CASSIDQSGEQYF. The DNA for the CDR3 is TGTGCCAGTAGTATAGATCAGAGCGGCGAGCAGTACTTC.

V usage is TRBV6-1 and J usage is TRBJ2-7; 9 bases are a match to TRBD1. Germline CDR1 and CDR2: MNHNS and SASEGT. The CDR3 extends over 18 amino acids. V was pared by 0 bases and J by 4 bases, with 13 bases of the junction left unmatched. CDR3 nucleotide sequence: TGTGCCAGCAGTGAAGCGGGACAGGGTATTGGAGGCGCTTACGAGCAGTACTTC. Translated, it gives CASSEAGQGIGGAYEQYF.

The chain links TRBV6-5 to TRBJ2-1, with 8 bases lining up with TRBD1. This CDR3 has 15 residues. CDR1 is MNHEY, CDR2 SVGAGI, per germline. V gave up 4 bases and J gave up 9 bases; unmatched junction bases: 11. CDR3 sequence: CASSSVLTQGGEQFF. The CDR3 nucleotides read TGTGCCAGCAGTTCAGTCCTTACACAGGGGGGTGAGCAGTTCTTC.

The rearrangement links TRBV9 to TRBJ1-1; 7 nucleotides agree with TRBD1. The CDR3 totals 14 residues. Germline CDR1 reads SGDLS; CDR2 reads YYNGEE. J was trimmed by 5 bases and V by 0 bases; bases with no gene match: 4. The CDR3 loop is CASSVVTGVTEAFF. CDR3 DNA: TGTGCCAGCAGCGTAGTAACAGGGGTAACTGAAGCTTTCTTT. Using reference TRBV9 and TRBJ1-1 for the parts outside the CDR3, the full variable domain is DSGVTQTPKHLITATGQRVTLRCSPRSGDLSVYWYQQSLDQGLQFLIQYYNGEERAKGNILERFSAQQFPDLHSELNLSSLELGDSALYFCASSVVTGVTEAFFGQGTRLTVV.

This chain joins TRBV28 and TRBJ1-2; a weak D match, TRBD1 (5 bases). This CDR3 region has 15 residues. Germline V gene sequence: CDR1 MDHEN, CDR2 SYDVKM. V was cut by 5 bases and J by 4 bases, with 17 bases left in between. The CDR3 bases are TGTGCCAGCAGTCTCCGGGACCCCCGAACCTATGGCTACACCTTC. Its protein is CASSLRDPRTYGYTF.

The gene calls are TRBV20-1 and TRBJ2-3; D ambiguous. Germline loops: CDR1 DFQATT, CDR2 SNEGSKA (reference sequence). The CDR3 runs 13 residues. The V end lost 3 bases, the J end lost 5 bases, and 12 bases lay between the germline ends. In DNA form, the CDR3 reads TGCAGTGCTAGTGAAGGCAGAAAAGATACGCAGTATTTT. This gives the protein CSASEGRKDTQYF.